This TCR beta chain originates from a study of shared clonotypes between healthy human individuals. Points from the study as a whole: Sequencing depth was expected to affect clonotype sharing among donors. Among non-shared clonotypes, generation probabilities were lower than among those shared by all four donors. Researchers sampled only blood; tissue repertoires likely differ.

Assay used: immunoSEQ multiplex PCR; TCRdb lists only in-frame clones, some missing. The sample consists of hundreds of thousands of clones, about 96% of them appearing once. The V segment lost 0 bases and the J segment 3 bases; nucleotides outside the gene matches: 6. The V gene's germline CDR1 is SNHLY and CDR2 FYNNEI. The CDR3 length is 17 residues. Concerning this clone itself: Antigen specificity is unknown.

Positive CCR7 selection of CD45RO-negative cells yielded the naive CD8 cells, and terminally differentiated effector memory CD45RA+ cells were excluded. Recent acute infections and vaccinations were absent in the healthy HIV-negative adult donors. The V and J genes are TRBV2 and TRBJ2-1, with 9 bases lining up with TRBD2. The source is a woman in her twenties or thirties in good health. The sequenced material came from naive CD8+ T cells sorted from blood. For the CDR3, the DNA is TGTGCCAGCAGTGAAGCCGTTAGCGGGAGAAACTACAATGAGCAGTTCTTC. This codes for CASSEAVSGRNYNEQFF.